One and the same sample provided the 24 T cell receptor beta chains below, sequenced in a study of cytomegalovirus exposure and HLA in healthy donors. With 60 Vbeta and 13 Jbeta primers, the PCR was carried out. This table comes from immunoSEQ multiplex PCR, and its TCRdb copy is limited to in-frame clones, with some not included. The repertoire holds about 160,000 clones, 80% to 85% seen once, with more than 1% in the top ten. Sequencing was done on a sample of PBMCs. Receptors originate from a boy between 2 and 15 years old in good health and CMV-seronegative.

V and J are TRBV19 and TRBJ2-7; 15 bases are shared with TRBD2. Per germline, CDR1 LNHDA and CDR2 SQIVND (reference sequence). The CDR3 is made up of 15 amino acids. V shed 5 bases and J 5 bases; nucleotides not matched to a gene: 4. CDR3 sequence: CASSPRTSGRDEQYF. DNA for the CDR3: TGTGCCAGTAGTCCGAGGACTAGCGGGAGGGACGAGCAGTACTTC.

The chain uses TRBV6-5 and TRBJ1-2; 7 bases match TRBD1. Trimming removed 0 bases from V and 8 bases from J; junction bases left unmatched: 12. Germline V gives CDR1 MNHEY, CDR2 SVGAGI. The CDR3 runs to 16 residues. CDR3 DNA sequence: TGTGCCAGCAGTTACTCGAGACAGGGCTCCGTCGGGGGCTACACCTTC. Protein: CASSYSRQGSVGGYTF.

CDR3: CASSPTGGTYNEQFF. CDR3 DNA sequence: TGTGCCAGCAGTCCGACAGGGGGGACATACAATGAGCAGTTCTTC. This chain uses TRBV27 with TRBJ2-1, with 9 nucleotides matching TRBD1. The CDR3 runs 15 residues. Germline CDR1 and CDR2: MNHEY and SMNVEV (reference sequence). Trimming cost V 5 bases and J 4 bases; bases outside gene matches: 6.

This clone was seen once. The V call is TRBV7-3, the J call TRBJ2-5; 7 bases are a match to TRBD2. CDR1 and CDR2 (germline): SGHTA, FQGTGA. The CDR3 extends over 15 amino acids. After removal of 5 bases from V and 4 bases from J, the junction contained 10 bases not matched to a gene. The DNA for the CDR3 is TGTGCCAGCAGCCCCTCCTTTGGCGGGAGAGAGACCCAGTACTTC. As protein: CASSPSFGGRETQYF. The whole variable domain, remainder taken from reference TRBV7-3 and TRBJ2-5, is GAGVSQTPSNKVTEKGKYVELRCDPISGHTALYWYRQSLGQGPEFLIYFQGTGAADDSGLPNDRFFAVRPEGSVSTLKIQRTERGDSAVYLCASSPSFGGRETQYFGPGTRLLVL.

CDR3 nucleotides: TGTGCCTGGAGATCTGCAACTAATGAAAAACTGTTTTTT. Its translation is CAWRSATNEKLFF. This chain uses TRBV30 with TRBJ1-4, with unresolved D. This CDR3 comprises 13 residues. Between the trimmed V and J ends, which lost 3 bases and 0 bases, there was a span of 5 bases. Germline loops: CDR1 GTSNPN, CDR2 SVGIG (reference sequence). Drawing the rest from reference TRBV30 and TRBJ1-4, the complete variable domain is SQTIHQWPATLVQPVGSPLSLECTVEGTSNPNLYWYRQAAGRGLQLLFYSVGIGQISSEVPQNLSASRPQDRQFILSSKKLLLSDSGFYLCAWRSATNEKLFFGSGTQLSVL.

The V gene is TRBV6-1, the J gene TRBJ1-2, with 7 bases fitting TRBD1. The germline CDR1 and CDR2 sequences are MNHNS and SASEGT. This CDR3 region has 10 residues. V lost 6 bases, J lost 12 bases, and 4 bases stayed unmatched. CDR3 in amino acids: CASRDRANTF. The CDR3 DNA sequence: TGTGCCAGCAGAGACAGGGCCAACACCTTC.

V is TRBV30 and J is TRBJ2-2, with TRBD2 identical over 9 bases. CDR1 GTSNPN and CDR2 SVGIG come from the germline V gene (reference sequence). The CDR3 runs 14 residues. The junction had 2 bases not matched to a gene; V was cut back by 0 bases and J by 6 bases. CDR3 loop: CAWSVGTSPGELFF. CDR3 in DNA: TGTGCCTGGAGTGTAGGGACTAGCCCCGGGGAGCTGTTTTTT. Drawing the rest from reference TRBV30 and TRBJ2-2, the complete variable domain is SQTIHQWPATLVQPVGSPLSLECTVEGTSNPNLYWYRQAAGRGLQLLFYSVGIGQISSEVPQNLSASRPQDRQFILSSKKLLLSDSGFYLCAWSVGTSPGELFFGEGSRLTVL.

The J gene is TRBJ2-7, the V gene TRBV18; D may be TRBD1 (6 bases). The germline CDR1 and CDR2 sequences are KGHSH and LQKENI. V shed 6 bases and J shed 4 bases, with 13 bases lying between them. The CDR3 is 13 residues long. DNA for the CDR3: TGTGCCAGCTCCCCTCAGGGGCGATACGAGCAGTACTTC. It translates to CASSPQGRYEQYF.

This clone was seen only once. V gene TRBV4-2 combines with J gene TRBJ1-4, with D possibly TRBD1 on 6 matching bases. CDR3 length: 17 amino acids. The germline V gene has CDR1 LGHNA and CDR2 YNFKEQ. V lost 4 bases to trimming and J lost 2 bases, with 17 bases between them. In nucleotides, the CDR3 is TGTGCCAGCAGCCCCCTGCCAGGGGCTGGTACTAATGAAAAACTGTTTTTT. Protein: CASSPLPGAGTNEKLFF.

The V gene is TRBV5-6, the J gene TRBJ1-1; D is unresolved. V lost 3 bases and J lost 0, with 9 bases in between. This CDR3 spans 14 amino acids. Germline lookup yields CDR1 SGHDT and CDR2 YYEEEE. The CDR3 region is CASSYEDLNTEAFF. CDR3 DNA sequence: TGTGCCAGCAGCTATGAGGATTTGAACACTGAAGCTTTCTTT.

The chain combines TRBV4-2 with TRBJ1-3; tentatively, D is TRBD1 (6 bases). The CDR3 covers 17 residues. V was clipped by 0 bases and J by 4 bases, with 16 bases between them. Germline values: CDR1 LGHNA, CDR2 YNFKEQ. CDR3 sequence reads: CASSQDIRPTGGNTIYF. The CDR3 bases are TGTGCCAGCAGCCAAGATATCAGACCGACAGGAGGAAACACCATATATTTT.

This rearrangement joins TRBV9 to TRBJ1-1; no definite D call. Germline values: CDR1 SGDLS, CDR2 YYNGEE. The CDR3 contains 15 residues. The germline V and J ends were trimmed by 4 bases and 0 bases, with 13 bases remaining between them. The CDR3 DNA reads TGTGCCAGCAGCCGCCTACAGCAAATGAACACTGAAGCTTTCTTT. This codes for CASSRLQQMNTEAFF.

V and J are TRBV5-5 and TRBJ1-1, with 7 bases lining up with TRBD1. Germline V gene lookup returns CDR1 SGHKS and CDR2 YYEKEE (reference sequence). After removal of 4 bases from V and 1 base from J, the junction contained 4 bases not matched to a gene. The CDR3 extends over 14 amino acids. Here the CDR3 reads CASSLGQENTEAFF. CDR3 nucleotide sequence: TGTGCCAGCAGCCTAGGACAGGAGAACACTGAAGCTTTCTTT.

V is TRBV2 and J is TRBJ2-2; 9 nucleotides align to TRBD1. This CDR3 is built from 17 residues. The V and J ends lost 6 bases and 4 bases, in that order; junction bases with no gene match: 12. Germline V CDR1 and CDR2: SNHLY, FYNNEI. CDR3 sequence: CASRPTGTGISTGELFF. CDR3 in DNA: TGTGCCAGCAGACCCACGGGGACAGGGATCTCCACCGGGGAGCTGTTTTTT. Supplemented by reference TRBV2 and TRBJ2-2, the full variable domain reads EPEVTQTPSHQVTQMGQEVILRCVPISNHLYFYWYRQILGQKVEFLVSFYNNEISEKSEIFDDQFSVERPDGSNFTLKIRSTKLEDSAMYFCASRPTGTGISTGELFFGEGSRLTVL.

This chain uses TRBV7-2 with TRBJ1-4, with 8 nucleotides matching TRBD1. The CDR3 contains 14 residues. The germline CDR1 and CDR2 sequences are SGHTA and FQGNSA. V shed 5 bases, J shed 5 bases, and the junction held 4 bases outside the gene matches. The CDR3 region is CASSVTGGNEKLFF. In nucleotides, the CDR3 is TGTGCCAGCAGCGTTACAGGGGGGAATGAAAAACTGTTTTTT.

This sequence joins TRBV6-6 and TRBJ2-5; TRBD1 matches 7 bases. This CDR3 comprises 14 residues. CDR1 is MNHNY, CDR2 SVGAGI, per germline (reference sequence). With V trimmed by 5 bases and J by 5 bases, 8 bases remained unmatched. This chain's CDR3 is CASSKQGGGETQYF. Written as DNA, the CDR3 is TGTGCCAGCAGTAAACAAGGGGGCGGGGAGACCCAGTACTTC.

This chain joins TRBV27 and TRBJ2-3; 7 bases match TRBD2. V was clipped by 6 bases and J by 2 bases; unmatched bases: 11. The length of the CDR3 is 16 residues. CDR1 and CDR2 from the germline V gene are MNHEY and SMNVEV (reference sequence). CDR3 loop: CASSLSGLYPTDTQYF. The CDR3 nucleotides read TGTGCCAGCAGCCTATCGGGACTATATCCCACAGATACGCAGTATTTT.

The CDR3, as DNA: TGTGCCAGCCGGCGGGGGGACGGACAGGCTAACTATGGCTACACCTTC. Translation: CASRRGDGQANYGYTF. The chain uses TRBV9 and TRBJ1-2, with TRBD1 matching over 7 bases. Unmatched junction bases numbered 12, after V lost 7 bases and J lost 0 bases. Germline CDR1 SGDLS, CDR2 YYNGEE. The CDR3 runs to 16 residues. Full variable domain (remainder filled in from reference TRBV9 and TRBJ1-2): DSGVTQTPKHLITATGQRVTLRCSPRSGDLSVYWYQQSLDQGLQFLIQYYNGEERAKGNILERFSAQQFPDLHSELNLSSLELGDSALYFCASRRGDGQANYGYTFGSGTRLTVV.

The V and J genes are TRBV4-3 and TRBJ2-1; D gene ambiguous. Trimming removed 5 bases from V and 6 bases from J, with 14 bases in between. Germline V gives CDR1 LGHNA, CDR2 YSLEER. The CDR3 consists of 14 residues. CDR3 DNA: TGCGCCAGCAGCTCCAACTCGGGTAGCAATGAGCAGTTCTTC. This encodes CASSSNSGSNEQFF.

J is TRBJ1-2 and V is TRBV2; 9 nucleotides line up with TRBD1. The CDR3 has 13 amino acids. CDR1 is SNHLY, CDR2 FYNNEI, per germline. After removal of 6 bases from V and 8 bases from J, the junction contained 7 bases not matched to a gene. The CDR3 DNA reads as TGTGCCAGCAGGGGGGACAGGGCTAAGGGCTACACCTTC. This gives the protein CASRGDRAKGYTF. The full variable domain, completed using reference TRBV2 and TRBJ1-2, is EPEVTQTPSHQVTQMGQEVILRCVPISNHLYFYWYRQILGQKVEFLVSFYNNEISEKSEIFDDQFSVERPDGSNFTLKIRSTKLEDSAMYFCASRGDRAKGYTFGSGTRLTVV.

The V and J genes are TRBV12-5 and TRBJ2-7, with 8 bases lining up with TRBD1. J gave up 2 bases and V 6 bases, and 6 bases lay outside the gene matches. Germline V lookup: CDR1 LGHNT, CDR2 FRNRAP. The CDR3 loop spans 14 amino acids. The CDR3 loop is CASGDRAAPYEQYF. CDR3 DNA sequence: TGTGCTAGTGGGGACAGGGCTGCGCCCTACGAGCAGTACTTC.

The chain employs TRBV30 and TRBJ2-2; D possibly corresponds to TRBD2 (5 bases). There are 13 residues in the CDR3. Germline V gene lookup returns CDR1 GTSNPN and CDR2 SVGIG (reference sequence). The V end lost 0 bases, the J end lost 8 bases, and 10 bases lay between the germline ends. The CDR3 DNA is TGTGCCTGGAGTGTAATAGGAGGTGGGGAGCTGTTTTTT. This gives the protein CAWSVIGGGELFF.

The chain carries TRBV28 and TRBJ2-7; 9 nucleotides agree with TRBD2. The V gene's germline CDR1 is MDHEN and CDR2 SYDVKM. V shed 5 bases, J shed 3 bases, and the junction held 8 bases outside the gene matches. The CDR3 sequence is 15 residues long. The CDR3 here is CASSPRLADYYEQYF. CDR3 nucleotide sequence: TGTGCCAGCAGTCCCCGACTAGCGGATTACTACGAGCAGTACTTC.

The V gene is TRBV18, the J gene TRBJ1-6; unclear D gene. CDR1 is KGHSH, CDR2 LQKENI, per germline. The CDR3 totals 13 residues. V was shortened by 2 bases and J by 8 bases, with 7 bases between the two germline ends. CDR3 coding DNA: TGTGCCAGCTCACCATTTAGCGATTCACCCCTCCACTTT. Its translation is CASSPFSDSPLHF.